This T cell receptor beta chain was sequenced for a study of immune reconstitution after stem cell transplant in scleroderma. Concerning this clonotype: One junction end disagrees with the germline gene, perhaps due to a read error.

The CDR3 totals 13 residues. Germline CDR1 and CDR2: SGHVS and FQNEAQ. Each CDR3 protein gets one entry after TCRdb re-called the RT-PCR reads with MiXCR. The sample consists of about 2,000 distinct CDR3 sequences, about 17% of them appearing once. The TCR sequence derives from a female donor with systemic sclerosis. This rearrangement joins TRBV7-8 to TRBJ1-2; D ambiguous. This sample was gathered before or after autologous hematopoietic stem cell transplantation (not recorded which). The CDR3 reads CASSFSVVYGCTF. The CDR3 DNA sequence: TGTGCCAGCAGCTTTTCAGTAGTCTATGGCTGCACCTTC.